The text below deals with one TCR beta chain. These data are taken from a study of cytomegalovirus exposure and HLA in healthy donors. Each of the donors was a healthy bone marrow donor. Likely unrecorded immune exposures existed in these nominally healthy donors. The PCR was carried out with 60 Vbeta primers and 13 Jbeta primers. The method was immunoSEQ multiplex PCR; TCRdb's version includes in-frame clones alone and lacks a portion of them. The table lists roughly 48,000 clones, 70% to 80% of them singletons. The germline gives CDR1 SGHTA, CDR2 FQGNSA. The length of the CDR3 is 17 residues. With 5 bases removed from V and 4 bases from J, the gap between germline ends came to 23 bases.

The receptor's source is a woman aged 25 to 39 in good health and CMV-seronegative. The sample taken for sequencing was PBMCs. The rearrangement uses TRBV7-2 and TRBJ1-2, with D uncertain. The CDR3 DNA sequence: TGTGCCAGCAGCAACCGGGGAGCCACCACGTGGGGCTATGGCTACACCTTC. This translates into CASSNRGATTWGYGYTF.